The rows below give T cell receptor beta chains drawn from one sample of a study of blood T cells in healthy people across ages. MiXCR, applied by TCRdb to the 5' RACE reads, yields one record per CDR3 protein. The profile shows approximately 800,000 distinct CDR3 sequences, roughly 25% of them singletons. Another study also made use of these data, one on T cells of mothers and their children.

Sequencing was performed on blood. The receptor set was obtained from a boy aged 5-17 years in good health. The CDR3 runs from the conserved cysteine through the conserved F or W. D genes are given only for firm matches. Clone size is given for some rows only: seen once, a few or many times, or a class if the clone is expanded.

TRBV14	few	NA	TRBJ2-7	TGTGCCAGCAGCCAAGACGGACACTCCTACGAGCAGTACTTC	CASSQDGHSYEQYF
TRBV3-1	few	NA	TRBJ1-2	TGTGCCAGCAGCCAGGGAGATGGCTACACCTTC	CASSQGDGYTF
TRBV5-1	NA	NA	TRBJ2-1	TGCGCCAGCAGGAAGGACTACCAGAACAATGAGCAGTTCTTC	CASRKDYQNNEQFF
TRBV20-1	few	NA	TRBJ2-7	TGCAGTGCTAGTCAGGGGAACGAGCAGTACTTC	CSASQGNEQYF
TRBV6-2/TRBV6-3	NA	TRBD1	TRBJ2-4	TGTGCCAGCAGTAGACCGGGACAGAAAAACATTCAGTACTTC	CASSRPGQKNIQYF
TRBV12-3/TRBV12-4	NA	NA	TRBJ1-3	TGTGCCAGCACGTTGAGTGGAAACACCATATATTTT	CASTLSGNTIYF
TRBV6-5	few	NA	TRBJ2-5	TGTGCCAGCAGGGCAGGGGAGAGGGAGACCCAGTACTTC	CASRAGERETQYF
TRBV5-1	NA	NA	TRBJ2-7	TGCGCCAGCAGCGCGGAGTGGGAGCAGTACTTC	CASSAEWEQYF
TRBV6-6	few	TRBD1	TRBJ1-1	TGTGCCAGCAGTTCAAATAAGGGACAGGGCAACACTGAAGCTTTCTTT	CASSSNKGQGNTEAFF
TRBV20-1	NA	TRBD1	TRBJ2-1	TGCAGTGCCAATGACAGGGCCGGAGCGGATAAGCAGTTCTTC	CSANDRAGADKQFF
TRBV6-1	few	TRBD1	TRBJ2-5	TGTGCCAGCAATGCCCCCGGGGGCACAGGGGGGACCCAGTACTTC	CASNAPGGTGGTQYF
TRBV28	NA	TRBD1	TRBJ1-3	TGTGCCAGCAGTACCCCCGGGACAGCCTCTGGAAACACCATATATTTT	CASSTPGTASGNTIYF
TRBV5-1	few	NA	TRBJ1-1	TGCGCCAGCAGCCAGCGACAGGCGAACACTGAAGCTTTCTTT	CASSQRQANTEAFF
TRBV20-1	once	NA	TRBJ2-7	TGCAGTGCACCGGGACGGAACTACGAGCAGTACTTC	CSAPGRNYEQYF
TRBV7-9	few	NA	TRBJ2-5	TGTGCCAGCAGCTTTAGACAGGAGCTAAGGTTGACGGAGACCCAGTACTTC	CASSFRQELRLTETQYF
TRBV7-3	NA	NA	TRBJ2-1	TGTGCCAGCAGCCTGGGGGTAACCTCGACCTCCTACAATGAGCAGTTCTTC	CASSLGVTSTSYNEQFF
TRBV6-1	NA	NA	TRBJ2-7	TGTGCCAGCAGTGAAGTCGGCAACTCCTACGAGCAGTACTTC	CASSEVGNSYEQYF
TRBV21-1	few	NA	TRBJ2-7	TGTGCCAGCAGCCCACAGACAGGGGGGAACGAGCAGTACTTC	CASSPQTGGNEQYF
TRBV7-9	few	NA	TRBJ1-1	TGTGCCAGCAGCTTTAGGGGAGGACAAAGGACTGAAGCTTTCTTT	CASSFRGGQRTEAFF
TRBV5-1	NA	NA	TRBJ2-7	TGCGCCAGCAGCGGCCGGGACGGTCCCTCCTACGAGCAGTACTTC	CASSGRDGPSYEQYF
TRBV10-1	few	NA	TRBJ2-1	TGCGCCAGCGGTGTAGGGAATGCCTACAATGAGCAGTTCTTC	CASGVGNAYNEQFF
TRBV27	NA	NA	TRBJ2-5	TGTGCCAGCAGTATAAGAGGGAGGGAGACCCAGTACTTC	CASSIRGRETQYF
TRBV7-9	NA	NA	TRBJ1-1	TGTGCCAGCAGCTTCATACAGGGCGTGAACACTGAAGCTTTCTTT	CASSFIQGVNTEAFF
TRBV12-3/TRBV12-4	few	NA	TRBJ1-1	TGTGCCAGCAGTTTTTTGCACACTGAAGCTTTCTTT	CASSFLHTEAFF
TRBV27	few	NA	TRBJ1-4	TGTGCCAGCAGTCAGAAGGGCTTTGGGGAAAAACTGTTTTTT	CASSQKGFGEKLFF
TRBV12-5	NA	NA	TRBJ2-5	TGTGCTAGTGGTGACGGACGGGCCCAGTACTTC	CASGDGRAQYF
TRBV5-6	few	NA	TRBJ2-5	TGTGCCAGCAGCTTGGGGCCCCAAGGAGAGACCCAGTACTTC	CASSLGPQGETQYF
TRBV12-5	NA	NA	TRBJ2-1	TGTGCTAGTGGTTTGCAGTTACCCTACAATGAGCAGTTCTTC	CASGLQLPYNEQFF
TRBV5-1	NA	TRBD1	TRBJ1-2	TGCGCCAGCAGCTGGGGGACAGCCCGGGATCGGGGCTACACCTTC	CASSWGTARDRGYTF
TRBV12-3/TRBV12-4	few	TRBD1	TRBJ2-4	TGTGCCAGCAGTTTCGCCCAGGGGGCTTTAACCAAAAACATTCAGTACTTC	CASSFAQGALTKNIQYF
TRBV7-4	NA	NA	TRBJ2-4	TGTGCCAGCAGCTTAGTGAATGCCAGTATGCTAGCCAAAAACATTCAGTACTTC	CASSLVNASMLAKNIQYF
TRBV21-1	NA	NA	TRBJ2-7	TGTGCCAGCAGCAAAGCCGTCCCGGGATACGAGCAGTACTTC	CASSKAVPGYEQYF
TRBV9	few	TRBD1	TRBJ2-2	TGTGCCAGCAGCGTCCGGGGACAGGGGGCCGGGGAGCTGTTTTTT	CASSVRGQGAGELFF
TRBV7-3	few	TRBD1	TRBJ2-6	TGTGCCAGCAGCTCACAGAGGACAGGGTCTGGGGCCAACGTCCTGACTTTC	CASSSQRTGSGANVLTF
TRBV28	few	NA	TRBJ2-5	TGTGCCAGCACCTGGGGGAGTGGAGAGACCCAGTACTTC	CASTWGSGETQYF
TRBV6-6	NA	NA	TRBJ1-3	TGTGCCAGCACCCGCCTCCAAGGAAACACCATATATTTT	CASTRLQGNTIYF
TRBV5-1	few	NA	TRBJ1-1	TGCGCCAGCAGCTTGGAGGACCCCACGGGCACTGAAGCTTTCTTT	CASSLEDPTGTEAFF
TRBV28	few	NA	TRBJ1-4	TGTGCCAGCAGTCTCCAATGGGGAAAACTGTTTTTT	CASSLQWGKLFF
TRBV29-1	NA	TRBD2	TRBJ2-1	TGCAGCACCTTTAGCGGGGGGGCCTACAATGAGCAGTTCTTC	CSTFSGGAYNEQFF
TRBV6-6	few	NA	TRBJ2-7	TGTGCCAGCAGTTATAGCCCAGGCAAGGGCTCCTACGAGCAGTACTTC	CASSYSPGKGSYEQYF
TRBV5-1	few	TRBD2	TRBJ2-5	TGCGCCAGCAGCTCCCCAGCGGGGGAAGAGACCCAGTACTTC	CASSSPAGEETQYF
TRBV2	NA	NA	TRBJ2-5	TGTGCCAGCAGTGAAAGGGTCGAAGGCAGGACCCAGTACTTC	CASSERVEGRTQYF
TRBV5-1	NA	NA	TRBJ1-6	TGCGCCAGCAGCTTGGGACAGCTTAATAATTCACCCCTCCACTTT	CASSLGQLNNSPLHF
TRBV14	NA	NA	TRBJ1-2	TGTGCCAGCAGCGCAAGATACCAGGGAGGCTACACCTTC	CASSARYQGGYTF
TRBV9	NA	NA	TRBJ2-7	TGTGCCAGCAGCCGGGTGGCCACGAAGGATTACCAGCAGTACTTC	CASSRVATKDYQQYF
TRBV28	NA	NA	TRBJ2-6	TGTGCCAGCAGGCCACGTTTGAGGGCAGCTGGGGCCAGCGTCCTGACTTTC	CASRPRLRAAGASVLTF
TRBV28	NA	TRBD2	TRBJ2-1	TGTGCCAGCAGTTCAAGCGGGGGGGCTAGCTACAATGAGCAGTTCTTC	CASSSSGGASYNEQFF